This T cell receptor beta chain is from a study of identical twins listed by TCRdb under 2016. Broadly, across the study: To test whether fetal clonotypes persist, this study deep-sequenced TCR alpha and beta repertoires from monozygotic twins, from unrelated adults of various ages, and from cord blood. To rule out contamination, the twin experiments were replicated at different times with different library preparation protocols. Overall results and qualifications from the work: Compared with coincidental sharing between unrelated individuals, out-of-frame TCR alpha sequences shared between twins showed an excess of sequences with low generation probability. Conclusions relied on cross-sectional statistical analysis, since the same donors could not be followed over many years. In monozygotic twins, out-of-frame TCR alpha sharing was systematically underestimated by recombination models, although the models agreed with sharing between unrelated individuals. Fewer insertions were carried by abundant cord blood beta clonotypes, a similar but weaker trend appeared in young adult naive repertoires, and no such trend appeared in memory repertoires. Zero-insertion analyses could be partly confounded by invariant T cells such as MAIT and iNKT, though diverse VJ usage argued against such confounding for most clonotypes. In beta out-of-frame sequences, excess twin sharing was weaker, because having fewer shared sequences lowered the signal-to-noise ratio.

Library preparation used 5' RACE. TCRdb names Illumina HiSeq 2000 as the instrument used. A universal primer binding site was introduced by template switching, and a unique molecular identifier was present in the final cDNA, enabling accurate counting of TCR cDNA molecules. First-strand cDNA for TCR alpha and beta chains was synthesized from specific primers in the conserved constant-segment region. To control for contamination, every cDNA library carried two barcodes: a SMART-Mk sample barcode plus Illumina barcodes. TruSeq adapter sequences, together with Illumina sample barcodes, were added in two successive PCR steps. TCR alpha and beta cDNA libraries were sequenced on the Illumina HiSeq platform with custom primers. The paper's data handling went like this. MiGEC was used to process raw reads and extract unique molecular identifiers, and MiXCR was used to find CDR3 positions. For each individual, recombination models were inferred using an EM algorithm with the repgenHMM and IGoR tools. Shared clonotype analysis was performed with the tcR package in R, normalizing sharing by the product of cloneset sizes. To study raw recombination without the effects of thymic and clonal selection, out-of-frame nonproductive sequences were analyzed. TCRdb took the public reads, trimmed them with fastp at Q25, ran MiXCR for clone calling and kept in-frame beta chains. Identical CDR3 proteins give one entry, which carries the most common genes and DNA. For this entry, the V and J calls and clone size follow TCRdb and not the study's own pipeline. This sample comprises hundreds of thousands of distinct CDR3 sequences, more than 6.5% of them detected only once. Around 0.95% of the sample lies in the top ten.

The CDR3, cysteine through phenylalanine, is 15 amino acids long. The retained sequence is limited to the CDR3, 45 bases, with the frame set at the first base. The V and J ends are trimmed by 0 bases and 1 base, leaving 9 bases between them. The germline V gene supplies CDR1 MNHEY and CDR2 SVGAGI. Only healthy Caucasian donors were included. The twin cohort comprised three pairs of female monozygotic twins, all aged roughly 18 to 30 years. Peripheral blood mononuclear cells were the source from which RNA for the TCR libraries was isolated. This clonotype turned up a few times. Its antigen has not been determined. No base quality values were provided; no much bigger clone lies one nucleotide off. The same data also contributed to another study, on yellow fever vaccine responses in identical twins. The second paper further reports: According to the authors, in identical twins the way T cells responded to vaccination appeared partly convergent and partly personalized. In the study, vaccine-responding T cell clones were precisely tracked in identical twins.

This TCR came from a woman in her late teens or twenties in good health. The receptor chain draws on TRBV6-5 and TRBJ2-5; 6 matching bases give a weak D call of TRBD1. The sequenced sample was PBMCs. The DNA reads TGTGCCAGCAGTTACTCGTGGGGGCCCCAAGAGACCCAGTACTTC. This gives the protein CASSYSWGPQETQYF.